This T cell receptor (beta chain) was obtained from a study of blood T cell repertoires in COVID-19. Across the whole study: PBMCs, B-cell-depleted T cells, or T cells were the source of the cDNA or gDNA that made up the material.

Germline V CDR1 and CDR2: SGHTA, FQGTGA. The CDR3 has 14 residues. The V gene lost 2 bases and the J gene lost 2 bases, with 8 bases spanning the gap. Original methodology: Cell counts per sample came from amplifying reference gene primers. Sequencing used immunoSEQ multiplex PCR; TCRdb keeps in-frame clones, though not all of them. That table supplies the V and J calls and clone size; D and trimming were determined from the DNA. The table includes fewer than 150,000 clones, less than 85% detected once. The sequence was collected from a human donor in a cohort sampled during active COVID-19. The sample taken for sequencing was peripheral blood. V is TRBV7-3 and J is TRBJ2-3; D possibly corresponds to TRBD1 (5 bases). The CDR3 DNA reads TGTGCCAGCAGCTTAGACAGCTCCACAGATACGCAGTATTTT. It translates to CASSLDSSTDTQYF. The entire variable domain, with the rest obtained from reference TRBV7-3 and TRBJ2-3, is as follows: GAGVSQTPSNKVTEKGKYVELRCDPISGHTALYWYRQSLGQGPEFLIYFQGTGAADDSGLPNDRFFAVRPEGSVSTLKIQRTERGDSAVYLCASSLDSSTDTQYFGPGTRLTVL.